These 14 T cell receptor beta chains were sequenced from one sample in a study of blood T cell repertoires in COVID-19. The protocol was immunoSEQ multiplex PCR, while the TCRdb copy is restricted to in-frame clones and leaves out a portion. The data contain fewer than 200,000 clones, 84% of them seen just once; the ten biggest clones take up roughly 7.7%. Source material: peripheral blood. Receptors originate from a man in his forties who had recovered from COVID-19.

The rearrangement joins TRBV20-1 to TRBJ1-4, with D unclear. Per germline, CDR1 DFQATT and CDR2 SNEGSKA (reference sequence). This CDR3 contains 11 residues. V lost 2 bases and J 5 bases, leaving 3 bases between the germline ends. The CDR3 DNA reads TGCAGTGCTAGAATAAATGAAAAACTGTTTTTT. Protein sequence: CSARINEKLFF.

The chain carries TRBV3-1 (or the pseudogene TRBV3-2) and TRBJ2-7; D ambiguous. V dropped 4 bases and J dropped 0 bases, with 10 bases sitting between them. Germline loops: CDR1 LGHDT, CDR2 YNNKEL (reference sequence). This CDR3 spans 14 amino acids. CDR3 bases: TGTGCCAGCAGCCTGGCGGCCTACTCCTACGAGCAGTACTTC. It encodes CASSLAAYSYEQYF.

V gene TRBV27 combines with J gene TRBJ1-1; maybe TRBD1 (5 bases). The CDR3 extends over 12 amino acids. The V end was cut by 9 bases, the J end by 3 bases, with 11 bases between. Germline V CDR1 and CDR2: MNHEY, SMNVEV (reference sequence). The CDR3 sequence: CARKGRDTEAFF. The CDR3 DNA is TGTGCCAGGAAGGGGAGGGACACTGAAGCTTTCTTT.

CDR3 nucleotides: TGTGCTAGTGGTTTTACAAGGACAGGGGGCACTGAAGCTTTCTTT. Its translation is CASGFTRTGGTEAFF. The chain couples TRBV12-5 to TRBJ1-1; 10 nucleotides match TRBD1. V dropped 3 bases and J dropped 4; count of bases not matched to a gene: 5. The germline V gene has CDR1 LGHNT and CDR2 FRNRAP. This CDR3 has 15 residues.

The V call is TRBV11-2, the J call TRBJ2-3; D remains ambiguous. V lost 2 bases, J lost 5 bases, and 8 bases lay in between. CDR1 is SGHAT and CDR2 is FQNNGV in the germline V gene. The CDR3 spans 13 residues. Here the CDR3 reads CASSLSDGDTQYF. The CDR3 DNA follows: TGTGCCAGCAGCTTAAGCGATGGAGATACGCAGTATTTT.

The V call is TRBV5-6, the J call TRBJ1-2, with D hard to call. Looked up from germline, CDR1 is SGHDT and CDR2 is YYEEEE. Deletions cut 0 bases from V and 8 bases from J, with 11 bases between. This CDR3 has 13 amino acids. The CDR3 loop reads CASSLGQVYGYTF. The CDR3 DNA reads as TGTGCCAGCAGCTTGGGGCAGGTCTACGGCTACACCTTC.

This chain joins TRBV27 and TRBJ2-5; D is perhaps TRBD1 (5 bases). The CDR3 is 16 amino acids. CDR1 is MNHEY and CDR2 is SMNVEV in the germline V gene (reference sequence). V was clipped by 4 bases and J by 1 base, with 16 bases between them. CDR3 coding DNA: TGTGCCAGCAGTTCCACATCCTGGGGCGCCCAAGAGACCCAGTACTTC. Amino acid sequence: CASSSTSWGAQETQYF.

The V call is TRBV28, the J call TRBJ2-2; D remains ambiguous. V shed 3 bases and J shed 9 bases, with 11 bases lying between them. The germline V gene encodes CDR1 MDHEN and CDR2 SYDVKM. This CDR3 has 13 amino acids. DNA of the CDR3: TGTGCCAGCAGTTTTGTTTCCTCCCGGGAGCTGTTTTTT. Amino acid sequence: CASSFVSSRELFF.

This rearrangement joins TRBV2 to TRBJ1-6; D remains unclear. Germline CDR1 is SNHLY and CDR2 is FYNNEI. The CDR3 is made up of 15 amino acids. The germline V and J ends were trimmed by 2 bases and 0 bases, with 5 bases remaining between them. The CDR3 spells CASSEWSSYNSPLHF. CDR3 nucleotides: TGTGCCAGCAGTGAATGGAGCTCCTATAATTCACCCCTCCACTTT.

The chain couples TRBV27 to TRBJ1-6; the match to TRBD1 covers 7 bases. This CDR3 is 15 amino acids long. V was clipped by 2 bases and J by 7 bases; unmatched bases: 5. CDR1 is MNHEY and CDR2 is SMNVEV in the germline V gene (reference sequence). The CDR3 reads CASSLRPGQNSPLHF. CDR3 nucleotide sequence: TGTGCCAGCAGTTTACGCCCGGGACAGAATTCACCCCTCCACTTT.

This chain connects TRBV6-1 to TRBJ1-5; the D is unclear. This CDR3 spans 15 amino acids. Trimming pared 2 bases from V and 6 bases from J, leaving 14 bases between. CDR1 and CDR2 (germline): MNHNS, SASEGT. CDR3 amino acids: CASSEIGGLSQPQHF. The CDR3 region has the DNA TGTGCCAGCAGTGAAATAGGAGGGCTGAGTCAGCCCCAGCATTTT.

This chain uses TRBV12-3 or TRBV12-4 with TRBJ2-7; 7 nucleotides match TRBD1. The trim removed 6 bases at V and 7 bases at J, leaving 6 bases unmatched. This CDR3 spans 12 amino acids. Here the CDR3 DNA reads TGTGCCAGCAGCAGACAGGGTCGAGAGCAGTACTTC. It specifies CASSRQGREQYF.

The V and J genes are TRBV5-4 and TRBJ2-1; TRBD2 matches 10 bases. The germline gives CDR1 SGHNT, CDR2 YYREEE (reference sequence). This CDR3 has 15 amino acids. Germline trimming cut 2 bases from V and 5 bases from J; bases unmatched to any gene: 4. The DNA for the CDR3 is TGTGCCAGCAGCTTTGGGACTAGCGCAAACAATGAGCAGTTCTTC. Protein sequence: CASSFGTSANNEQFF.

This clone was counted only a few times. The chain employs TRBV5-5 and TRBJ2-1; 7 bases map to TRBD1. V lost 6 bases to trimming and J lost 4 bases; unmatched junction nucleotides: 7. Germline values: CDR1 SGHKS, CDR2 YYEKEE (reference sequence). The CDR3 is 14 residues long. CDR3: CASTPGQSYNEQFF. CDR3 nucleotide sequence: TGTGCCAGCACCCCGGGACAGAGTTACAATGAGCAGTTCTTC.